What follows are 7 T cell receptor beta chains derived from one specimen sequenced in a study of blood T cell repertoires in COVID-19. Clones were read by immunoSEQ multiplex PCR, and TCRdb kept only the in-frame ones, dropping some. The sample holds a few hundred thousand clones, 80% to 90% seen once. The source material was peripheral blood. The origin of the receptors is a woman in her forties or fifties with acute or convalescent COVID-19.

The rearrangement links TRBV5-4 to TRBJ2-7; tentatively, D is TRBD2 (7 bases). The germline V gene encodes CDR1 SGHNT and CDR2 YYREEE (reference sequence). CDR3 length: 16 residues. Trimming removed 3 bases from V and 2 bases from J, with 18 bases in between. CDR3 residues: CASSWTKGGNPYEQYF. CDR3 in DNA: TGTGCCAGCAGCTGGACCAAGGGGGGGAACCCCTACGAGCAGTACTTC.

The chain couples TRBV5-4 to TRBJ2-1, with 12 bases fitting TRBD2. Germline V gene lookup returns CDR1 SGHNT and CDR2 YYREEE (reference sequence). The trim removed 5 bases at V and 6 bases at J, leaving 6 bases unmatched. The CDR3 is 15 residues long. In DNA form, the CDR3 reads TGTGCCAGCAGGCCTCTAGCGGGGGGGCCCAATGAGCAGTTCTTC. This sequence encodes CASRPLAGGPNEQFF.

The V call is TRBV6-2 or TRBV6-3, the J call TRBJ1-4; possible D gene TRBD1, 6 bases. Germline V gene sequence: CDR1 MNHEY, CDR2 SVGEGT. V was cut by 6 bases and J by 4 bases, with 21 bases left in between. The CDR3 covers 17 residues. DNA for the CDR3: TGTGCCAGCAGCAACGACAGGTCCCCTGGGAGTAATGAAAAACTGTTTTTT. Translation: CASSNDRSPGSNEKLFF.

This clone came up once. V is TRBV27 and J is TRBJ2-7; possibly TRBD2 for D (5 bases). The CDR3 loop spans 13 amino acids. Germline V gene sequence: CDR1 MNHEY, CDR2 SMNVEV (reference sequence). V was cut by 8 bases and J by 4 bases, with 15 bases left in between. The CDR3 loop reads CASRPPGVYEQYF. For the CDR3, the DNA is TGTGCCAGCCGCCCCCCCGGGGTGTACGAGCAGTACTTC.

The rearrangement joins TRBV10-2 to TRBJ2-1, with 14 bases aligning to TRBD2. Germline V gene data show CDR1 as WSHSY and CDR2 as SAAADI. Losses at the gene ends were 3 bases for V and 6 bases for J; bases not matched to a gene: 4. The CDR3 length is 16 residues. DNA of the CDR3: TGCGCCAGCAGTGATGGGACTAGCGGGAGAGGCAATGAGCAGTTCTTC. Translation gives CASSDGTSGRGNEQFF.

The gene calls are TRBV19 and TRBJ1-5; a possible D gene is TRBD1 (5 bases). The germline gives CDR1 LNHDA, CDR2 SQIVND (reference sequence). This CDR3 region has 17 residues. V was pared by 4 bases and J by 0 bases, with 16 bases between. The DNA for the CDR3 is TGTGCCAGTAGTAATTTTCCAGGGAGGGATAGCAATCAGCCCCAGCATTTT. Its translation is CASSNFPGRDSNQPQHF.

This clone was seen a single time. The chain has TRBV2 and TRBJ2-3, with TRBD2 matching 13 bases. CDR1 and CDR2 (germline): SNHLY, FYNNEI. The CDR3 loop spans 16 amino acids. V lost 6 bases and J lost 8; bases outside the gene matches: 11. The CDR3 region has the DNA TGTGCCAGCAGGCCCACTAGCGGGGGGGCACACGGTACGCAGTATTTT. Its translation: CASRPTSGGAHGTQYF.